This T cell receptor (beta chain) was recorded in a study of shared clonotypes between healthy human individuals. It was into CD45RA+ naive and CD45RA-negative memory subsets that the CD4+ cells were split. The germline V gene has CDR1 KGHSH and CDR2 LQKENI. CDR3 length: 16 residues. Trimming removed 6 bases from V and 4 bases from J; junction bases left unmatched: 14. Profiled with immunoSEQ multiplex PCR; TCRdb holds only in-frame clones, not every one. Here the sample spans about 2.4 million clones, roughly 93% being singletons. The sample comprised naive CD4+ T cells from PBMCs. Specified subset: CD45RA+ positively selected. The V and J genes are TRBV18 and TRBJ2-7, with 8 bases that match TRBD2. The sequence was collected from a young man in good health. Some clones in this sample may be carry-over from other donors' samples. In nucleotides, the CDR3 is TGTGCCAGCTCCGCCAGCGGGAGTTTGGGCGAGTACGAGCAGTACTTC. Translation gives CASSASGSLGEYEQYF.